A single sample gave rise to the 27 T cell receptor beta chains below, sequenced in a study of beta chain features in type 1 diabetes. General observations from the study: Patients with Type 1 diabetes showed moderately but significantly shorter TCRB CDR3s in all four CD4+ subsets.

The study reverse transcribed the entire isolated RNA, so it sequenced expressed TCRB transcripts. Clones were sequenced by immunoSEQ multiplex PCR, and TCRdb holds only the in-frame ones, with some missing. This table holds some 660,000 clones, around 15% found once. These TCRs are of unknown antigen specificity. Material for sequencing was naive CD4+ T cells from blood. Every receptor here comes from a man aged 18 to 29 with type 1 diabetes.

The V call is TRBV5-4, the J call TRBJ2-7, with D perhaps TRBD2 (6 bases). Germline lookup yields CDR1 SGHNT and CDR2 YYREEE (reference sequence). Trimming took 2 bases from V and 0 from J, leaving 9 bases between them. This CDR3 has 14 amino acids. The CDR3 DNA follows: TGTGCCAGCAGCTTTAGCGGCGTCTCCTACGAGCAGTACTTC. Its translation: CASSFSGVSYEQYF.

The genes are TRBV7-9 and TRBJ2-5; no reliable D call. The CDR3 has 16 amino acids. Per germline, CDR1 SEHNR and CDR2 FQNEAQ (reference sequence). V lost 5 bases, J lost 0 bases, and 16 bases lay in between. The DNA of the CDR3 is TGTGCCAGCAGCCCCCCCCGACTGGGGTACCAAGAGACCCAGTACTTC. Its translation: CASSPPRLGYQETQYF.

The rearrangement uses TRBV2 and TRBJ2-5; TRBD1 aligns across 11 bases. J was trimmed by 1 base and V by 10 bases; bases with no gene match: 5. The CDR3 extends over 14 amino acids. Germline CDR1 reads SNHLY; CDR2 reads FYNNEI. CDR3 sequence: CANPGTGGQETQYF. The CDR3 bases are TGTGCCAACCCTGGGACAGGGGGCCAAGAGACCCAGTACTTC.

The chain recombines TRBV25-1 with TRBJ2-1; 14 bases are a match to TRBD2. The J segment lost 4 bases and the V segment lost 7 bases, leaving 9 bases of the junction unmatched. Germline V gene sequence: CDR1 MGHDK, CDR2 SYGVNS. This CDR3 comprises 17 residues. For the CDR3, the DNA is TGTGCCAGCAATCCTGGGACTAGCGGGAGTTTATACAATGAGCAGTTCTTC. Encoded protein: CASNPGTSGSLYNEQFF.

This chain links TRBV11-1 with TRBJ2-1; possible D gene TRBD2, 5 bases. Germline-derived CDR1 and CDR2 are SGHAT and FQDESV (reference sequence). This CDR3 contains 15 residues. Trimming took off 1 base at V and 0 bases at J, with 7 bases between the two ends. The CDR3 DNA reads as TGTGCCAGCAGCTTAGGAGGGAGCTCCTACAATGAGCAGTTCTTC. Its translation: CASSLGGSSYNEQFF.

The genes are TRBV7-2 and TRBJ2-7; the match to TRBD1 covers 9 bases. J gave up 3 bases and V 4 bases, and 7 bases lay outside the gene matches. The CDR3 is 15 residues long. CDR1 SGHTA and CDR2 FQGNSA come from the germline V gene. CDR3 in DNA: TGTGCCAGCAGCTATACCGGGACAGGGCGCTACGAGCAGTACTTC. It translates to CASSYTGTGRYEQYF.

The chain recombines TRBV23-1 with TRBJ1-2; D gene ambiguous. TRBV23-1 is placed among ORFs of uncertain function. The V and J ends lost 7 bases and 1 base respectively, with 16 bases between them. The CDR3 has 15 amino acids. CDR3 nucleotides: TGCGCCAGCAAAGAAGGATTGCGGAGTAACTATGGCTACACCTTC. Translated, it gives CASKEGLRSNYGYTF.

This clone turned up a few times. V gene TRBV29-1 combines with J gene TRBJ1-4; unclear D gene. The ends were cut back, 4 bases at V and 8 bases at J, with 11 bases in the middle. Germline CDR1 reads SQVTM; CDR2 reads ANQGSEA. The CDR3 spans 12 residues. The CDR3 DNA reads as TGCAGCGTTGTCGACCTCGGCGAAAAACTGTTTTTT. It is translated as CSVVDLGEKLFF. The variable domain in full, with the rest retrieved from reference TRBV29-1 and TRBJ1-4, is SAVISQKPSRDICQRGTSLTIQCQVDSQVTMMFWYRQQPGQSLTLIATANQGSEATYESGFVIDKFPISRPNLTFSTLTVSNMSPEDSSIYLCSVVDLGEKLFFGSGTQLSVL.

CDR3 in DNA: TGTGCCACAGGGCTCAGCGGGGGGAACGAGCAGTACTTC. This translates into CATGLSGGNEQYF. The genes are TRBV27 and TRBJ2-7, with 9 bases aligning to TRBD2. This CDR3 has 13 amino acids. Unmatched junction bases numbered 9, after V lost 10 bases and J lost 5 bases. The germline gives CDR1 MNHEY, CDR2 SMNVEV (reference sequence).

In its sample, this clone was seen a few times. This sample also contains other DNA sequences that code for the same CDR3. The chain carries TRBV30 and TRBJ2-3; 13 nucleotides match TRBD2. With 3 bases clipped from V and 3 bases from J, the junction kept 0 bases outside the gene matches. This CDR3 comprises 14 residues. Per germline, CDR1 GTSNPN and CDR2 SVGIG (reference sequence). The CDR3 here is CAWRLAGGTDTQYF. In DNA, the CDR3 is TGTGCCTGGAGACTAGCGGGGGGGACAGATACGCAGTATTTT.

In this sample, this clone turned up a few times. Other DNA sequences in this sample translate to the same CDR3. The chain has TRBV7-2 and TRBJ2-2; D unresolved. Trimming shortened V by 0 bases and J by 5 bases, and 4 bases separated the two germline ends. Germline V gene sequence: CDR1 SGHTA, CDR2 FQGNSA. The CDR3 extends over 13 amino acids. DNA for the CDR3: TGTGCCAGCAGCTTAGCTAGGACCGGGGAGCTGTTTTTT. Encoded protein: CASSLARTGELFF. Variable domain in full (rest from reference TRBV7-2 and TRBJ2-2): GAGVSQSPSNKVTEKGKDVELRCDPISGHTALYWYRQSLGQGLEFLIYFQGNSAPDKSGLPSDRFSAERTGGSVSTLTIQRTQQEDSAVYLCASSLARTGELFFGEGSRLTVL.

CDR3 bases: TGCGCCAGCAGCCAAGATGAGGGCTCCTACAATGAGCAGTTCTTC. Translating gives CASSQDEGSYNEQFF. The chain has TRBV4-1 and TRBJ2-1, with D tentatively TRBD2 (5 bases). V lost 0 bases to trimming and J lost 0 bases, with 6 bases between them. CDR1 MGHRA and CDR2 YSYEKL come from the germline V gene. The CDR3 runs to 15 residues.

This clone has just a few counts. The chain couples TRBV4-3 to TRBJ2-3; 7 bases fit TRBD2. Germline V gene data show CDR1 as LGHNA and CDR2 as YSLEER. CDR3 length: 16 amino acids. V lost 3 bases and J lost 4; bases outside the gene matches: 10. The CDR3 DNA reads as TGCGCCAGCAGCCATCATCAGCGGGGACCTTCAGATACGCAGTATTTT. This gives the protein CASSHHQRGPSDTQYF.

This clone was detected a few times. The chain has TRBV5-1 and TRBJ1-1; TRBD1 agrees at 7 bases. Germline loops: CDR1 SGHRS, CDR2 YFSETQ. This CDR3 contains 15 residues. J gave up 2 bases and V 3 bases, and 7 bases lay outside the gene matches. The CDR3 DNA is TGCGCCAGCAGCTCAATAGGGGACAGCAACACTGAAGCTTTCTTT. It specifies CASSSIGDSNTEAFF. Full variable domain (missing parts from reference TRBV5-1 and TRBJ1-1): KAGVTQTPRYLIKTRGQQVTLSCSPISGHRSVSWYQQTPGQGLQFLFEYFSETQRNKGNFPGRFSGRQFSNSRSEMNVSTLELGDSALYLCASSSIGDSNTEAFFGQGTRLTVV.

In its sample, this clone was seen many times. The chain has TRBV14 and TRBJ1-1; no firm D call. V was clipped by 2 bases and J by 10 bases, with 14 bases between them. This CDR3 contains 13 residues. Germline values: CDR1 SGHDN, CDR2 FVKESK. The CDR3 spells CASSQTTASPAFF. As DNA, the CDR3 is TGTGCCAGCAGCCAAACCACCGCGAGCCCAGCTTTCTTT. The full variable domain, rest sourced from reference TRBV14 and TRBJ1-1, is EAGVTQFPSHSVIEKGQTVTLRCDPISGHDNLYWYRRVMGKEIKFLLHFVKESKQDESGMPNNRFLAERTGGTYSTLKVQPAELEDSGVYFCASSQTTASPAFFGQGTRLTVV.

This clone was seen a few times. Other DNA sequences of this sample code for an identical CDR3. The chain combines TRBV7-9 with TRBJ1-5; D might be TRBD1 (5 bases). The length of the CDR3 is 16 residues. V was shortened by 1 base and J by 2 bases, with 12 bases between the two germline ends. Germline CDR1 reads SEHNR; CDR2 reads FQNEAQ (reference sequence). CDR3 DNA: TGTGCCAGCAGCTTAGGAGGGGCGGGGGGCAATCAGCCCCAGCATTTT. It yields the protein CASSLGGAGGNQPQHF.

Here the CDR3 reads CASSTSGQYTGELFF. Here the CDR3 DNA reads TGTGCCAGTAGTACATCGGGACAGTACACCGGGGAGCTGTTTTTT. V is TRBV19 and J is TRBJ2-2; TRBD1 aligns across 7 bases. This CDR3 is built from 15 residues. Germline V CDR1 and CDR2: LNHDA, SQIVND (reference sequence). V gave up 4 bases and J gave up 3 bases; unmatched junction bases: 5.

This clone has more than one count but fewer than ten. This chain joins TRBV29-1 and TRBJ1-1, with a tentative D call TRBD1 (5 bases). V was trimmed by 4 bases and J by 7 bases, leaving 10 bases between them. CDR1 is SQVTM, CDR2 ANQGSEA, per germline. CDR3 size: 11 residues. The DNA for the CDR3 is TGCAGCGTTGCGAGGGGCGGTGAAGCTTTCTTT. Translating it yields CSVARGGEAFF.

The table lists this clone with a few counts. The chain joins TRBV20-1 to TRBJ1-1; tentative D call: TRBD1 (5 bases). The CDR3 loop spans 11 amino acids. Trimming stripped 5 bases from V and 5 bases from J, with 9 bases between. Germline V gene lookup returns CDR1 DFQATT and CDR2 SNEGSKA (reference sequence). DNA for the CDR3: TGCAGTGCTCGGGGGGAAACTGAAGCTTTCTTT. Protein: CSARGETEAFF.

Points on this clone: The same CDR3 arises from other DNA sequences in this sample as well. V and J are TRBV28 and TRBJ2-5; perhaps TRBD1 as D (7 bases). Trimming pared 5 bases from V and 4 bases from J, leaving 14 bases between. This CDR3 has 14 residues. Germline CDR1 reads MDHEN; CDR2 reads SYDVKM. CDR3 bases: TGTGCCAGCAGTCCCCCAGGGGGGCGAGAGACCCAGTACTTC. It specifies CASSPPGGRETQYF.

This clone was seen only a few times. V gene TRBV11-2 combines with J gene TRBJ2-5, with 7 bases fitting TRBD1. The length of the CDR3 is 17 residues. Germline values: CDR1 SGHAT, CDR2 FQNNGV. With V trimmed by 5 bases and J by 5 bases, 17 bases remained unmatched. CDR3 protein: CASSSPRTGLFQETQYF. As DNA, the CDR3 is TGTGCCAGCAGCAGTCCTCGGACAGGTTTGTTCCAGGAGACCCAGTACTTC.

This clone appeared a few times. The V call is TRBV18, the J call TRBJ1-6; TRBD1 might be the D (6 bases). The CDR3 has 15 amino acids. V lost 2 bases to trimming and J lost 8 bases, with 13 bases between them. The germline V gene has CDR1 KGHSH and CDR2 LQKENI. The CDR3, as DNA: TGTGCCAGCTCACCAACCGGGGGCGTAGATTCACCCCTCCACTTT. Encoded protein: CASSPTGGVDSPLHF.

In its sample, this clone was seen a few times. J is TRBJ2-1 and V is TRBV30; TRBD2 matches 9 bases. Germline V gene data show CDR1 as GTSNPN and CDR2 as SVGIG (reference sequence). V gave up 2 bases and J gave up 0 bases; unmatched junction bases: 5. This CDR3 region has 16 residues. Here the CDR3 reads CAWSLLRGGSYNEQFF. CDR3 DNA sequence: TGTGCCTGGAGTTTGCTGCGGGGGGGCTCCTACAATGAGCAGTTCTTC.

The genes are TRBV28 and TRBJ1-2; D gene uncertain. Trimming stripped 5 bases from V and 5 bases from J, with 9 bases between. The V gene's germline CDR1 is MDHEN and CDR2 SYDVKM. The length of the CDR3 is 12 residues. The CDR3 DNA reads TGTGCCAGCAGTCAGGAAGGGTATGGCTACACCTTC. Protein product: CASSQEGYGYTF.

This clone was counted a few times. The chain combines TRBV18 with TRBJ2-1; D is possibly TRBD2 (5 bases). V lost 2 bases and J lost 1, with 9 bases in between. Germline V gene lookup returns CDR1 KGHSH and CDR2 LQKENI. The CDR3 spans 15 residues. In nucleotides, the CDR3 is TGTGCCAGCTCACCAGCCCGGGAATCCTACAATGAGCAGTTCTTC. Its protein is CASSPARESYNEQFF.

The J gene is TRBJ2-3, the V gene TRBV5-1, with D unclear. The CDR3 consists of 14 residues. Germline V lookup: CDR1 SGHRS, CDR2 YFSETQ. V lost 4 bases, J lost 2 bases, and 11 bases lay in between. CDR3 protein: CASSPEPSTDTQYF. The CDR3 DNA follows: TGCGCCAGCAGCCCGGAGCCTTCCACAGATACGCAGTATTTT.

In this sample, this clone turned up a few times. Different DNA sequences within this sample yield the same CDR3. The CDR3 here is CASSLGQGLQETQYF. In DNA form, the CDR3 reads TGCGCCAGCAGCTTGGGACAGGGGCTACAAGAGACCCAGTACTTC. The V call is TRBV5-1, the J call TRBJ2-5; 8 bases agree with TRBD1. The CDR3 contains 15 residues. In germline, CDR1 is SGHRS, CDR2 YFSETQ. Losses at the gene ends were 0 bases for V and 2 bases for J; bases not matched to a gene: 3.